The 7 T cell receptor beta chains below come from one sample, sequenced in a study of shared clonotypes between healthy human individuals. Produced via immunoSEQ multiplex PCR; TCRdb's table is partial and in-frame only. The table has hundreds of thousands of clones, nearly 98% seen once. Positively selected for CCR7, the CD45RO-negative cells used as naive CD8 cells excluded terminally differentiated effector memory CD45RA+ cells. Specimen: naive CD8+ T cells sorted from blood. The receptors were gathered from a man aged 25 to 40 in good health.

The chain recombines TRBV27 with TRBJ2-1; D is possibly TRBD1 or TRBD2 (5 bases each). Germline V gene lookup returns CDR1 MNHEY and CDR2 SMNVEV (reference sequence). The germline V and J ends were trimmed by 3 bases and 4 bases, with 13 bases remaining between them. The CDR3 is 15 amino acids. CDR3 residues: CASSFRVGGYNEQFF. The CDR3 coding sequence is TGTGCCAGCAGTTTCAGGGTGGGCGGGTACAATGAGCAGTTCTTC.

This chain joins TRBV15 and TRBJ1-1, with D unclear. V gave up 3 bases and J gave up 0 bases, with 14 bases separating them. Germline CDR1 LNHNV, CDR2 YYDKDF (reference sequence). The CDR3 length is 16 residues. The CDR3 loop reads CATSSSGLLMNTEAFF. In nucleotides, the CDR3 is TGTGCCACCAGCAGCTCAGGCCTACTTATGAACACTGAAGCTTTCTTT.

The rearrangement joins TRBV4-2 to TRBJ2-7, with a tentative D call TRBD1 (5 bases). CDR1 and CDR2 (germline): LGHNA, YNFKEQ. CDR3 length: 14 residues. V was trimmed by 1 base and J by 5 bases, leaving 12 bases between them. The CDR3 bases are TGTGCCAGCAGCCAAGTTTCAGGGAACCACGAGCAGTACTTC. It codes for CASSQVSGNHEQYF.

This clone was seen a single time. V and J are TRBV7-6 and TRBJ2-1; D is undetermined. The CDR3 is 14 amino acids. Germline assignment: CDR1 SGHVS and CDR2 FNYEAQ. The germline V and J ends were trimmed by 4 bases and 9 bases, with 16 bases remaining between them. The CDR3 sequence is CASSSRGYTGEQFF. The CDR3 coding sequence is TGTGCCAGCAGCTCTAGAGGTTACACGGGTGAGCAGTTCTTC.

This rearrangement joins TRBV7-6 to TRBJ2-1; TRBD1 agrees at 8 bases. Germline-derived CDR1 and CDR2 are SGHVS and FNYEAQ. The V segment lost 1 base and the J segment 7 bases; nucleotides outside the gene matches: 9. This CDR3 region has 16 residues. CDR3 sequence: CASSLDQTGVRNEQFF. CDR3 DNA sequence: TGTGCCAGCAGCTTAGACCAGACAGGGGTTAGGAATGAGCAGTTCTTC.

V usage is TRBV28 and J usage is TRBJ1-1; 10 positions agree with TRBD1. The CDR3 length is 16 residues. V gave up 5 bases and J gave up 2 bases; unmatched junction bases: 8. In germline, CDR1 is MDHEN, CDR2 SYDVKM. CDR3 loop: CASSTADRGTNTEAFF. In DNA form, the CDR3 reads TGTGCCAGCAGTACTGCGGACAGGGGGACTAACACTGAAGCTTTCTTT.

J is TRBJ2-1 and V is TRBV7-2, with D possibly matching TRBD2 (5 bases). From germline, CDR1 is SGHTA and CDR2 FQGNSA. V shed 2 bases and J shed 9 bases, with 8 bases lying between them. CDR3 length equals 12 residues. The CDR3 region has the DNA TGTGCCAGCAGCTTACTAGCAGCTGAGCAGTTCTTC. Translation gives CASSLLAAEQFF.